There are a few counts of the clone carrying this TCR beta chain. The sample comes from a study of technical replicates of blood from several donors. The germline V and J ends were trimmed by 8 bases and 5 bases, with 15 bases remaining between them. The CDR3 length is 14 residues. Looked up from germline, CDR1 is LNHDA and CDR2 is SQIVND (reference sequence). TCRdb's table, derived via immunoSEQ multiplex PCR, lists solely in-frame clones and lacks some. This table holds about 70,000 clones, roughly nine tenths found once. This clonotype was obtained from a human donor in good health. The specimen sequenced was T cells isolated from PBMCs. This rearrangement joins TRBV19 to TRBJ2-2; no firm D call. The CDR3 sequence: CASERASITGELFF. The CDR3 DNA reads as TGTGCCAGTGAACGAGCTAGTATAACCGGGGAGCTGTTTTTT.